A selection of T cell receptor beta chains follows, all from one sample in a study of shared clonotypes between healthy human individuals. Sequenced by immunoSEQ multiplex PCR; TCRdb stores in-frame clones only, minus some. The sample has 490,000 or so clones, roughly 85% seen once. The sequenced material came from PBMCs. These receptors all stem from a woman in her thirties or forties in good health. Some clones in this sample may be carry-over from other donors' samples. Each CDR3 is given with its conserved first and last residue.

V	length	J	CDR3
TRBV7-9	17	TRBJ1-4	CASSPRGGALDNEKLFF
TRBV11-2	16	TRBJ2-1	CASSPRLGRSYNEQFF
TRBV28	13	TRBJ1-1	CASTNPGHTEAFF
TRBV4-1	14	TRBJ2-7	CASSPRVAGGEQYF
TRBV15	12	TRBJ2-1	CATSNGYNEQFF
TRBV18	14	TRBJ2-3	CASSPGTSTDTQYF
TRBV29-1	12	TRBJ1-1	CSVVVRTSEAFF
TRBV11-2	14	TRBJ2-1	CASSFRGSYNGQFF
TRBV30	15	TRBJ2-5	CAWSAPGAGRTTQYF
TRBV11-1	16	TRBJ2-3	CASSLIGRVAGDTQYF
TRBV5-4	13	TRBJ1-1	CASSLPGYTEAFF
TRBV6-4	13	TRBJ2-3	CASSTGETDTQYF
TRBV4-2	15	TRBJ2-5	CASSQSPGRQETQYF
TRBV7-6	14	TRBJ2-7	CASSPGNGALMQYF
TRBV7-9	14	TRBJ1-2	CASSSRTGVYGYTF
TRBV5-5	18	TRBJ2-1	CASSLGPFFGGLRNEQFF
TRBV18	15	TRBJ1-1	CASSPDRSRNTEAFF
TRBV18	16	TRBJ2-7	CASSPRLAGGTYEQYF
TRBV29-1	11	TRBJ1-3	CSVGRGNTIYF
TRBV6-1	14	TRBJ2-1	CASSRASGYNEQFF
TRBV11-2	15	TRBJ2-5	CASSLGRANLETQYF
TRBV18	14	TRBJ2-5	CASSPSAYQETQYF
TRBV6-5	14	TRBJ2-7	CASSPDRGHYEQYF
TRBV10-3	14	TRBJ2-7	CAISERRGSYEQYF
TRBV7-2	16	TRBJ2-5	CASSSTSGAGGETQYF
TRBV28	14	TRBJ2-7	CASRLAAYSYEQYF
TRBV7-2	15	TRBJ2-1	CASSLRAASYNEQFF
TRBV9	16	TRBJ2-1	CASSVASGRRDNEQFF
TRBV29-1	14	TRBJ2-7	CSVELGQGYYEQYF
TRBV6-5	16	TRBJ2-5	CASSYSMGSSQETQYF
TRBV18	13	TRBJ2-7	CASSPETYYEQYF
TRBV2	15	TRBJ1-5	CASSRDSHSNQPQHF
TRBV7-8	17	TRBJ2-6	CASSAGQLGSGANVLTF
TRBV28	13	TRBJ2-3	CANQRLTTDTQYF
TRBV25-1	15	TRBJ2-1	CASSRRASGNDEQFF
TRBV7-2	14	TRBJ2-5	CASSLGQAEETQYF
TRBV7-2	14	TRBJ2-1	CASRRTSGRGEQFF
TRBV28	16	TRBJ2-5	CASSFRGADSEETQYF
TRBV5-1	16	TRBJ2-2	CASSSTGRSTGGELFF
TRBV5-1	15	TRBJ1-2	CASSPGAQGGLGYTF
TRBV4-3	15	TRBJ2-1	CASSLDSSAHNEQFF